This T cell receptor beta chain is drawn from a study of T cells expressing NK-cell markers. Whole-study context: The TCR beta repertoires were obtained from sorted CD3+CD56+NKG2C+, CD3+CD56+NKG2C- and CD3+CD56-NKG2C+ T cells. Sequenced donors, eight in total, included seven who were HCMV-seropositive and one who was seronegative. Study results and caveats: Also leading the CD3+CD56-NKG2C+ fraction in a handful of donors were these clonotypes.

Looked up from germline, CDR1 is SGDLS and CDR2 is YYNGEE. This CDR3 spans 12 amino acids. TCR beta cDNA was made by 5'RACE template switching with UMIs. For each CDR3 protein, TCRdb gives one entry from its re-call of the 5' RACE reads, without DNA. The sample's table shows around 550,000 distinct CDR3 sequences. As regards this clonotype: The antigen is unknown.

The sequenced material came from blood T cells: a sorted CD56 or NKG2C T cell subset, CD4+ or CD8+ T cells, or bulk PBMC T cells (not recorded which). This clonotype was sampled from a man aged 18 to 30 in good health. V and J are TRBV9 and TRBJ2-1. The CDR3 here is CASSESHNEQFF.